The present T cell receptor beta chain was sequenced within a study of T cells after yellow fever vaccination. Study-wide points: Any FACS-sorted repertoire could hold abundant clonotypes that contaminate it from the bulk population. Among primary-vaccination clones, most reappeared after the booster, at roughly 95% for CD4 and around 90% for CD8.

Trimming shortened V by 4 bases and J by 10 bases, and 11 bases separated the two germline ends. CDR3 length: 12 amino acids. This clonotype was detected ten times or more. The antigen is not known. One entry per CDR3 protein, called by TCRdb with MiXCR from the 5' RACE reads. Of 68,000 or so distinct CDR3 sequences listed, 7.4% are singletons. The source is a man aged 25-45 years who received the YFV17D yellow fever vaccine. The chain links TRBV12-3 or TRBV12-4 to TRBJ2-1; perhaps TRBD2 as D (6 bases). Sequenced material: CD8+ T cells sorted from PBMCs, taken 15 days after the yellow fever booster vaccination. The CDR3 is CASSYGGSEQFF. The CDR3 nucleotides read TGTGCCAGCAGTTACGGAGGGAGCGAGCAGTTCTTC.